The rows below give T cell receptor beta chains drawn from one sample of a study of human CD8 memory T cell subsets. TCRdb processed the 5' RACE reads again and assigns one entry to each CDR3 protein, with no DNA. The table for this sample gives approximately 7,800 distinct CDR3 sequences. Sequenced material: CD8+ T cells from PBMCs. These receptor sequences come from a human donor in good health. Both conserved end residues are part of each CDR3. For some rows the clone size is stated as once, few or many, or as a class when expanded; others skip it.

V gene	clone size	J gene	CDR3 protein
TRBV3-1	-	TRBJ2-1	CASSQDLYGLYEQFF
TRBV28	-	TRBJ2-3	CASSFGLTGTDTQYF
TRBV28	-	TRBJ2-7	CASSWEPAEQYF
TRBV7-8	-	TRBJ2-2	CASSDLTGELFF
TRBV30	-	TRBJ2-1	CAWSVGLAGANEQFF
TRBV9	-	TRBJ2-5	CASSEQGARETQYF
TRBV7-9	-	TRBJ2-2	CASSSRQGVNTGELFF
TRBV20-1	medium-sized	TRBJ1-1	CSAIPRGGSHTEAFF
TRBV7-9	medium-sized	TRBJ1-2	CASSLPGGSFNGYTF
TRBV6-1	medium-sized	TRBJ2-7	CASSDYGYEQYF
TRBV20-1	-	TRBJ2-1	CSARDLSGVTMGLRSNEQFF
TRBV5-1	-	TRBJ1-3	CASSLGKGNTIYF
TRBV14	large	TRBJ2-1	CASSQMGGPKYNEQFF
TRBV19	medium-sized	TRBJ2-7	CASSISPLAYEQYF
TRBV5-1	-	TRBJ2-1	CASSLAGSGTYNEQFF
TRBV9	-	TRBJ2-2	CASSVGYGSGTGELFF
TRBV6-4	-	TRBJ2-2	CASSDSAQEDTGELFF
TRBV28	-	TRBJ2-2	CASSSPGGIPGELFF
TRBV24-1	-	TRBJ2-1	CATSDQGGGWNEQFF
TRBV20-1	-	TRBJ2-1	CSATLGLAGNNEQFF
TRBV5-1	-	TRBJ1-6	CASSAYGESNSPLHF
TRBV14	-	TRBJ2-5	CASSQELAGGETQYF